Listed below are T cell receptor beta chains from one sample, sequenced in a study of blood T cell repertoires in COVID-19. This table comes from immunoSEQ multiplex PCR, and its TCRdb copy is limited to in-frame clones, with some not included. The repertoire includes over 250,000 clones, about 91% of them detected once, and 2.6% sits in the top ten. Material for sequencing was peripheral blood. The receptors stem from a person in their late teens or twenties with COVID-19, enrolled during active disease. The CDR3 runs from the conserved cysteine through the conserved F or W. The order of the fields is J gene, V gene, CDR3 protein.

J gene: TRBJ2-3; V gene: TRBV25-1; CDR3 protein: CASSAGTGATDTQYF
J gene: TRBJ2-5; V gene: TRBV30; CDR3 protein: CAWDPGQGSGETQYF
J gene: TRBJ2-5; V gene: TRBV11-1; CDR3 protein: CASSLERGRETQYF
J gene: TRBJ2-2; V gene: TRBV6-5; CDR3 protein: CASSPRTGGVGELFF
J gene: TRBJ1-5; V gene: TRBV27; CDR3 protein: CASRPSPQGAIGVNQPQHF
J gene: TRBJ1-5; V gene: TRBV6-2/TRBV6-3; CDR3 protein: CASSPMDLRGPQHF
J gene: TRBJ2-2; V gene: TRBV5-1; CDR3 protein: CASSRTVNTGELFF
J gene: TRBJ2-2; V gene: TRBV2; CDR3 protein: CASTREGNTGELFF
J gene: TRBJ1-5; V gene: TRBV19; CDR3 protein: CASSAWTGDSNQPQHF
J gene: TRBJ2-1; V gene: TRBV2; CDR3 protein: CASSPTSSSYNEQFF
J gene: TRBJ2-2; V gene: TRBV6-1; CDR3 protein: CASSEVGAANTGELFF
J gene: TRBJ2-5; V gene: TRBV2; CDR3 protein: CASEGLAGEGDQETQYF
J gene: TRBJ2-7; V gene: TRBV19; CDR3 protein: CASSPGLGIDEQYF
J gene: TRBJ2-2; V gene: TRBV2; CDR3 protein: CASSERGLGTGELFF
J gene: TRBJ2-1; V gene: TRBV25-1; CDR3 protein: CASSAKGGSYNEQFF
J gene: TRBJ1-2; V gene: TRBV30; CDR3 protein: CAWSGGGYGYTF
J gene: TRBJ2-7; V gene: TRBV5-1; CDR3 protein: CASSPTGWGSGEQYF
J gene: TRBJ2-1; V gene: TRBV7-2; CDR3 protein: CAIHSGLNHNEQFF
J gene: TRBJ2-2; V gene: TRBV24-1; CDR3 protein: CATSGTGDTGELFF
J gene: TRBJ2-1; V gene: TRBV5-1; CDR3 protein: CASSWTSGRSGVYNEQFF
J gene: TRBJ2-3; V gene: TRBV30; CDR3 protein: CAWSLTGGRDTQYF
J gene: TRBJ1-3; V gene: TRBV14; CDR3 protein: CASSQVVSGNTIYF
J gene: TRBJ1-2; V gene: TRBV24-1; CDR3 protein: CATSDSWSGGYTF
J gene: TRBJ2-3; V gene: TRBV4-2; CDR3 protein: CAAAWGVSPSTDTQYF
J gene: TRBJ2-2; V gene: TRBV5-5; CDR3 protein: CASSFTGGETGELFF
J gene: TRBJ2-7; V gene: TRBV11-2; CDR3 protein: CASSGPREGASYEQYF
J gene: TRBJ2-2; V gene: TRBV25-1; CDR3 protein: CASSDTLTSGPTGELFF
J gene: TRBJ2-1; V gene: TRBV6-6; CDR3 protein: CASSYSAGGAGNEQFF
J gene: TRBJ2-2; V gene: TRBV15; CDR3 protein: CATSRGGGEFGGELFF
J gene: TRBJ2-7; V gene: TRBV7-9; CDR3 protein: CASSLAYSDEQYF
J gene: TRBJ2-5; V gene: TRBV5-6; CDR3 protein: CASSKGTSGRYQETQYF
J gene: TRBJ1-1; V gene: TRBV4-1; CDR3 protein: CASSQDTREGMNTEAFF
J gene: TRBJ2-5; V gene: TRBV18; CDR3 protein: CASSPSPGQSEMTQYF
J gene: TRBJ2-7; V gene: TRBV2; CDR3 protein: CASSRTSGSYEQYF
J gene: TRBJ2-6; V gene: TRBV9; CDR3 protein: CASSVVLTGGSGANVLTF
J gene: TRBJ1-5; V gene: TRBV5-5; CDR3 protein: CASSPTGNGNQPQHF
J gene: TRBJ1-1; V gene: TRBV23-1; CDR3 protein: CASSLPGGQSMDTEAFF
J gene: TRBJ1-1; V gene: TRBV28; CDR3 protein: CASRYLQGNTEAFF
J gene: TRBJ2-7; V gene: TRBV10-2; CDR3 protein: CASSELLGGSHEQYF
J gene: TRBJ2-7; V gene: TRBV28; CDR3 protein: CASRGPSSLEQYF
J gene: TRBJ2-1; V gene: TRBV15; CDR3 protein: CATSRLLQGSSYNEQFF
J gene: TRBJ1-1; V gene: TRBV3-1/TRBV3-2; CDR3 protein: CASSHATTGNTEAFF
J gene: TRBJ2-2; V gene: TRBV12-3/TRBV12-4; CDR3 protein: CASSSQGTGELFF
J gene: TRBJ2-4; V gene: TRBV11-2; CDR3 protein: CASSLGTSYFKNIQYF
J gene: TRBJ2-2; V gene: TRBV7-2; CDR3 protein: CASSLAPTSSYTGELFF
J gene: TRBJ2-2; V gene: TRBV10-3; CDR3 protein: CAIRQGVDTGELFF
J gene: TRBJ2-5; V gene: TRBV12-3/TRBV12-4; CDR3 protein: CASSADRKETQYF
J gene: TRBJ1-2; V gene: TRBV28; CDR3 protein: CASSSPGPNYGYTF
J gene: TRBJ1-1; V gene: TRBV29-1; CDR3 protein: CSVLLVLDTEAFF
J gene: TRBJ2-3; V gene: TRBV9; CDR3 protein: CASSVAGTSGLTDTQYF
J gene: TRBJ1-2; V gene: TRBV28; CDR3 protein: CASSSYAGTGGGYTF
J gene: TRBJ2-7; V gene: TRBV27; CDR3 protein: CASSLRDRLPNEQYF
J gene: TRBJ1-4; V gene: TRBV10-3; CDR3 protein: CAISRTGGGALFF
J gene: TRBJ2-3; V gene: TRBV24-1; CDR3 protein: CATSRFEQGQGTDTQYF
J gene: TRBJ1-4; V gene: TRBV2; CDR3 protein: CASTISNEKLFF
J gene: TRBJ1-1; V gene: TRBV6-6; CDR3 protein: CASSYSSAPRIEAFF